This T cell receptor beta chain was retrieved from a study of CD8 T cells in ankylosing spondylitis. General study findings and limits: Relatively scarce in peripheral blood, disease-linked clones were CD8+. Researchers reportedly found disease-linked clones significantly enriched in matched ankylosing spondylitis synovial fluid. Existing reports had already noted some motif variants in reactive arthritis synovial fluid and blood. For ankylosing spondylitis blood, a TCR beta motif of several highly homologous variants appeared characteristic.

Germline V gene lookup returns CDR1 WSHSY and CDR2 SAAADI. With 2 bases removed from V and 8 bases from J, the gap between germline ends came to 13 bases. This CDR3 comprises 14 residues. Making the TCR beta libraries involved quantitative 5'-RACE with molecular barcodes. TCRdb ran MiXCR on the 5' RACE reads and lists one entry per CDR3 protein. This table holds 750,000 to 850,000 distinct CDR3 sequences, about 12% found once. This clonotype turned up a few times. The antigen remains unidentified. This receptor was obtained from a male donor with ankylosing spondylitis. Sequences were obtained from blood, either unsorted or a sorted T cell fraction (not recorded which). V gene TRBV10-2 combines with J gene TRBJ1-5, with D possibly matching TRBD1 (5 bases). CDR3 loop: CASSEEGLAEPQHF. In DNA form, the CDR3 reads TGCGCCAGCAGTGAGGAGGGGCTGGCGGAGCCCCAGCATTTT.